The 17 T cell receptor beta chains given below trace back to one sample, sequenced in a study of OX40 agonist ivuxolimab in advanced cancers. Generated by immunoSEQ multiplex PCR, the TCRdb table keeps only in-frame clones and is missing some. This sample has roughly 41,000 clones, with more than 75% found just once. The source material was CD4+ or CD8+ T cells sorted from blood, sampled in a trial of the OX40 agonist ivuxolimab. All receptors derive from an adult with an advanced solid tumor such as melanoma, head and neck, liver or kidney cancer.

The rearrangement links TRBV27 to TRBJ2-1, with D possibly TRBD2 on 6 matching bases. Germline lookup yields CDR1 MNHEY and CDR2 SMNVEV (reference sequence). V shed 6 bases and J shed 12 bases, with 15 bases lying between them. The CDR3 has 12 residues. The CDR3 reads CASRTGPRGQFF. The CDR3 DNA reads TGTGCCAGCAGAACCGGACCGCGGGGGCAGTTCTTC.

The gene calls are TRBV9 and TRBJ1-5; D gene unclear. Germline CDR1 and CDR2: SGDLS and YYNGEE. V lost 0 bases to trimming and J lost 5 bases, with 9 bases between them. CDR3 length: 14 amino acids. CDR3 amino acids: CASSVGTEDQPQHF. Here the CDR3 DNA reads TGTGCCAGCAGCGTAGGGACGGAGGATCAGCCCCAGCATTTT.

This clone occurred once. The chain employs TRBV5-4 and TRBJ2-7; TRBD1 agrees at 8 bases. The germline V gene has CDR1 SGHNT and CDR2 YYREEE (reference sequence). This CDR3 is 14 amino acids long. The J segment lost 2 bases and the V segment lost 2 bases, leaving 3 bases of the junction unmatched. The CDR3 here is CASSFGTGPYEQYF. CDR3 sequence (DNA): TGTGCCAGCAGCTTTGGGACAGGTCCCTACGAGCAGTACTTC. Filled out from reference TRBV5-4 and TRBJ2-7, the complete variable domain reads ETGVTQSPTHLIKTRGQQVTLRCSSQSGHNTVSWYQQALGQGPQFIFQYYREEENGRGNFPPRFSGLQFPNYSSELNVNALELDDSALYLCASSFGTGPYEQYFGPGTRLTVT.

In DNA, the CDR3 is TGTGCCAGCAGCTTAGGGCGGTCCAACACAGATACGCAGTATTTT. Amino acids: CASSLGRSNTDTQYF. The chain is built from TRBV13 and TRBJ2-3; D is uncertain. The length of the CDR3 is 15 residues. The germline gives CDR1 PRHDT, CDR2 FYEKMQ (reference sequence). V was shortened by 0 bases and J by 2 bases, with 9 bases between the two germline ends.

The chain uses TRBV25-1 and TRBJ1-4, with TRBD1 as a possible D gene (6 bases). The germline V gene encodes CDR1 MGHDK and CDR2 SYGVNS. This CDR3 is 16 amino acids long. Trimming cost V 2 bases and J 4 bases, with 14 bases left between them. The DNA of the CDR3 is TGTGCCAGCAGTGAAGGCCTGGGCAGGGGTAATGAAAAACTGTTTTTT. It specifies CASSEGLGRGNEKLFF.

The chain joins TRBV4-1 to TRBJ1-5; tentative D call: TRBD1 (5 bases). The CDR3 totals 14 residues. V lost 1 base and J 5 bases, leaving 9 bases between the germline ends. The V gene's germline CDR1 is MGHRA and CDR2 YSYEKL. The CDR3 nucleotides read TGCGCCAGCAGCCAAGCCGCCAGGGATCAGCCCCAGCATTTT. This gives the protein CASSQAARDQPQHF.

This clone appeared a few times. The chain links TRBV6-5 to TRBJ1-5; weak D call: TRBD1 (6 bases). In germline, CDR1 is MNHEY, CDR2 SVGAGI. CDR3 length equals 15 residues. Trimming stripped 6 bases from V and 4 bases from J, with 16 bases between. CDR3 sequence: CASSSGTSLNQPQHF. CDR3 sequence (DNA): TGTGCCAGCAGCTCCGGGACAAGCCTGAATCAGCCCCAGCATTTT.

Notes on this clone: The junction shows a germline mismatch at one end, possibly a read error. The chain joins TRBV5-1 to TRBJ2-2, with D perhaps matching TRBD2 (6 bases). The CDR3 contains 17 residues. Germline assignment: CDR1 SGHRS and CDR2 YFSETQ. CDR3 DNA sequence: TGCGCCAGCAGCTCTCCCGCCCGCGGGAAGAACCCCGGGGAGCTGTTTTTT. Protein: CASSSPARGKNPGELFF.

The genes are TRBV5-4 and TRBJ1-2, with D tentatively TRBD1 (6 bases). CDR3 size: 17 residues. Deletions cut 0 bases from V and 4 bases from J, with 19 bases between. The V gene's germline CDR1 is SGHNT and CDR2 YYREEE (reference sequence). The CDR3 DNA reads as TGTGCCAGCAGCTTGGGCATTGGGGGGGGCGAGGTCTATGGCTACACCTTC. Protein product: CASSLGIGGGEVYGYTF.

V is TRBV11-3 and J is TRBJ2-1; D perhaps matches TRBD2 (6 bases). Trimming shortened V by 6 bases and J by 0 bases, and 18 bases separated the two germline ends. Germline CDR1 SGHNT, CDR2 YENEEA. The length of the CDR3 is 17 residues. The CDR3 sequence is CASSSHPGLGSYNEQFF. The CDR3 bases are TGTGCCAGCAGTTCACATCCGGGACTCGGCTCCTACAATGAGCAGTTCTTC.

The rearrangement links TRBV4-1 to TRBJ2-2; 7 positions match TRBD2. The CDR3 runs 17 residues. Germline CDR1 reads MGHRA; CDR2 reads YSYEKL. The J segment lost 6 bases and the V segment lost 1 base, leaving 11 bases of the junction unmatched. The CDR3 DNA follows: TGCGCCAGCAGCCAAGCCCCAAGCGGACTAGTGGCCGGGGAGCTGTTTTTT. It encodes CASSQAPSGLVAGELFF.

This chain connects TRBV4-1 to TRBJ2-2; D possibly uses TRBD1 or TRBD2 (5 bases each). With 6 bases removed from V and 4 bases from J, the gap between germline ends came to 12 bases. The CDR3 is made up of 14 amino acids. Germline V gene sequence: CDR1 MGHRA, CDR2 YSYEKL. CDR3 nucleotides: TGCGCCAGCAGACCCCGGGACCTCACCGGGGAGCTGTTTTTT. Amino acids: CASRPRDLTGELFF.

The CDR3 sequence: CASSTSGTPLPYEQYF. CDR3 bases: TGTGCCAGCAGTACCTCCGGGACACCACTTCCCTACGAGCAGTACTTC. The chain links TRBV7-2 to TRBJ2-5; maybe TRBD1 (6 bases). The tail of the sequence fits TRBJ2-7 better, so the J call may be wrong. There are 16 residues in the CDR3. The germline gives CDR1 SGHTA, CDR2 FQGNSA.

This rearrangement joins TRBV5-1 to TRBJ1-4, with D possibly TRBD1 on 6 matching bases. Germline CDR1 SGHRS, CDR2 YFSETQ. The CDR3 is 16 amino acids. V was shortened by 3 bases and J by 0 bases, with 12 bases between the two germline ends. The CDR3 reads CASSSASGATNEKLFF. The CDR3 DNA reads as TGCGCCAGCAGCTCGGCATCAGGGGCAACTAATGAAAAACTGTTTTTT.

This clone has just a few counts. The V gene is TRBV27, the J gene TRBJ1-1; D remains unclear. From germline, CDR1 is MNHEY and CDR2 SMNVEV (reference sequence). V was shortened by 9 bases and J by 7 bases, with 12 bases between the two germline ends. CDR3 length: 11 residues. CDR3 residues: CASRGEVEAFF. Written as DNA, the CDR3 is TGTGCCAGTCGGGGTGAAGTTGAAGCTTTCTTT.

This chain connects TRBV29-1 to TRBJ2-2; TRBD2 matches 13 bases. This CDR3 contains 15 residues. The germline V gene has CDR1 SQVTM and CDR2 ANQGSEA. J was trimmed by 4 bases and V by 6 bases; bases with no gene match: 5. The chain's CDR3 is CSVAGLAGPTGELFF. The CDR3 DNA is TGCAGCGTGGCGGGACTAGCGGGACCCACCGGGGAGCTGTTTTTT.

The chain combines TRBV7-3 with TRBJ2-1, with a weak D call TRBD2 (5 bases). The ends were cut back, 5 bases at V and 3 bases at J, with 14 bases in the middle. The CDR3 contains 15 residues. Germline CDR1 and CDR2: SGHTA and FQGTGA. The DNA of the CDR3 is TGTGCCAGCAGCGTCGACTCCGGACTCTACAATGAGCAGTTCTTC. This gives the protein CASSVDSGLYNEQFF.